Shown below are 2 T cell receptor beta chains from a single sample sequenced in a study of blood T cells in healthy people across ages. Next came a second PCR, run for about 7 to 12 cycles, which used a sample-barcoded 5' primer along with a J-beta primer mix. Using its own MiXCR run on the 5' RACE reads, TCRdb lists one record per CDR3 protein. The sample records about 1.1 million distinct CDR3 sequences, roughly two fifths being singletons. The specimen sequenced was blood. These receptors were obtained from a man between 18 and 29 years old in good health.

The chain links TRBV7-9 to TRBJ2-7; the D is unclear. The V gene lost 5 bases and the J gene lost 4 bases, with 12 bases spanning the gap. In germline, CDR1 is SEHNR, CDR2 FQNEAQ (reference sequence). The CDR3 length is 13 residues. The chain's CDR3 is CASSTRHFYEQYF. The CDR3 bases are TGTGCCAGCAGCACCCGACACTTTTACGAGCAGTACTTC.

V and J are TRBV28 and TRBJ2-7; 9 bases are shared with TRBD1. The J call may be mistaken, given a closer DNA end match to TRBJ2-5. This CDR3 spans 14 amino acids. The germline V gene encodes CDR1 MDHEN and CDR2 SYDVKM. CDR3 sequence reads: CASSWDREQETQYF. The CDR3 DNA reads as TGTGCCAGCAGTTGGGACAGGGAGCAAGAGACCCAGTACTTC.